Listed here are 18 T cell receptor beta chains from one sample, sequenced in a study of low-dose radiotherapy and immunotherapy resistance in tumors. Primers used for first-strand cDNA, a TRAV- and TRBV-specific set, covered both alpha and beta chains. Amplification, which lasted approximately 20 PCR cycles, used a constant-region primer and V-primer adapter to amplify TCRs. One entry per CDR3 protein, called by TCRdb with MiXCR from the reads. There are under 90,000 distinct CDR3 sequences in the sample; 30% to 40% occur only once, and more than 9.5% lies in the top ten. The time point denotes: before trial treatment. The input for sequencing was PBMCs, taken before treatment. These receptors were taken from a female donor with ovarian cancer.

This clonotype occurred many times. This sequence joins TRBV19 and TRBJ2-6; 7 positions agree with TRBD1. With 2 bases clipped from V and 2 bases from J, the junction kept 3 bases outside the gene matches. This CDR3 comprises 16 residues. The germline CDR1 and CDR2 sequences are LNHDA and SQIVND (reference sequence). The CDR3 sequence is CASSISQGTGANVLTF. The DNA of the CDR3 is TGTGCCAGTAGTATATCACAGGGGACTGGGGCCAACGTCCTGACTTTC.

This clonotype was seen a handful of times. This rearrangement joins TRBV10-3 to TRBJ1-5; 7 bases are a match to TRBD1. J gave up 7 bases and V 8 bases, and 11 bases lay outside the gene matches. The germline CDR1 and CDR2 sequences are ENHRY and SYGVKD. The CDR3 loop spans 14 amino acids. The CDR3 DNA reads as TGTGCCATCGGGGCAGGGGGAGGGGGACAGCCCCAGCATTTT. Amino acids: CAIGAGGGGQPQHF.

Many counts were recorded for this clonotype. This sequence joins TRBV6-5 and TRBJ2-7, with TRBD1 matching 7 bases. The germline V gene encodes CDR1 MNHEY and CDR2 SVGAGI. The CDR3 is 13 residues long. V dropped 6 bases and J dropped 2; count of bases not matched to a gene: 4. The CDR3 region has the DNA TGTGCCAGCAGAAAGGGGACAGCCTACGAGCAGTACTTC. It yields the protein CASRKGTAYEQYF.

The rearrangement joins TRBV5-1 to TRBJ1-1; D perhaps matches TRBD1 (6 bases). This CDR3 is built from 16 residues. Germline CDR1 is SGHRS and CDR2 is YFSETQ. The germline V and J ends were trimmed by 2 bases and 4 bases, with 18 bases remaining between them. CDR3 in amino acids: CASSLSSGGAPTEAFF. In nucleotides, the CDR3 is TGCGCCAGCAGCTTATCCTCGGGGGGCGCGCCCACTGAAGCTTTCTTT. Using reference TRBV5-1 and TRBJ1-1 for the parts outside the CDR3, the full variable domain is KAGVTQTPRYLIKTRGQQVTLSCSPISGHRSVSWYQQTPGQGLQFLFEYFSETQRNKGNFPGRFSGRQFSNSRSEMNVSTLELGDSALYLCASSLSSGGAPTEAFFGQGTRLTVV.

This clonotype was observed at least ten times. The chain carries TRBV13 and TRBJ1-1; D gene uncertain. V was clipped by 0 bases and J by 3 bases, with 17 bases between them. The CDR3 is 17 residues long. From germline, CDR1 is PRHDT and CDR2 FYEKMQ (reference sequence). CDR3 nucleotide sequence: TGTGCCAGCAGCTTAGGTTTTTTGGACCCGGTAGACACTGAAGCTTTCTTT. Translated: CASSLGFLDPVDTEAFF.

This clonotype occurred a few times. This chain's CDR3 is CASSFYPGSGANVLTF. DNA of the CDR3: TGCGCCAGCAGCTTTTACCCCGGCTCTGGGGCCAACGTCCTGACTTTC. The chain links TRBV5-1 to TRBJ2-6; D gene uncertain. The CDR3 contains 16 residues. Trimming removed 2 bases at V and 0 bases at J, with 9 bases between. Germline loops: CDR1 SGHRS, CDR2 YFSETQ. The complete variable domain, with remaining parts taken from reference TRBV5-1 and TRBJ2-6, reads KAGVTQTPRYLIKTRGQQVTLSCSPISGHRSVSWYQQTPGQGLQFLFEYFSETQRNKGNFPGRFSGRQFSNSRSEMNVSTLELGDSALYLCASSFYPGSGANVLTFGAGSRLTVL.

Concerning this clonotype: Since a far larger clone is one base different, this is likely a read error. The chain combines TRBV6-4 with TRBJ2-2; D could derive from TRBD1 or TRBD2 (5 bases each). Germline V gene lookup returns CDR1 MRHNA and CDR2 SNTAGT. This CDR3 spans 13 amino acids. V was clipped by 3 bases and J by 8 bases, with 10 bases between them. Here the CDR3 DNA reads TGTGCCAGCAGTGAGCCGGGGCCAGGGGAGCTGTTTTTT. This translates into CASSEPGPGELFF.

The V and J genes are TRBV28 and TRBJ1-6, with TRBD1 as a possible D gene (5 bases). Per germline, CDR1 MDHEN and CDR2 SYDVKM. V shed 6 bases and J shed 9 bases, with 18 bases lying between them. The CDR3 is 15 amino acids. CDR3 amino acids: CASSPYRGDGSPLHF. The CDR3, as DNA: TGTGCCAGCAGCCCATACAGAGGGGATGGTTCACCCCTCCACTTT.

The V call is TRBV2, the J call TRBJ1-1, with D uncertain. The CDR3 extends over 14 amino acids. Per the germline V gene, CDR1 is SNHLY and CDR2 is FYNNEI. V lost 2 bases and J 2 bases, leaving 9 bases between the germline ends. Here the CDR3 reads CASSEQQLNTEAFF. DNA for the CDR3: TGTGCCAGCAGTGAACAACAGCTTAACACTGAAGCTTTCTTT.

This clonotype was seen a few times. The chain uses TRBV29-1 and TRBJ1-1, with no clear D. CDR3 length: 12 amino acids. The V end was cut by 5 bases, the J end by 1 base, with 8 bases between. Germline V CDR1 and CDR2: SQVTM, ANQGSEA. The CDR3 DNA follows: TGCAGCGTTCAAATAAAGAACACTGAAGCTTTCTTT. Translating gives CSVQIKNTEAFF.

Relative to its sample, this clonotype is medium-sized. This chain connects TRBV28 to TRBJ2-1; D remains unclear. The CDR3 has 12 amino acids. From germline, CDR1 is MDHEN and CDR2 SYDVKM. Trimming removed 6 bases at V and 9 bases at J, with 12 bases between. For the CDR3, the DNA is TGTGCCAGCAGCACCGTATCGGCTGAGCAGTTCTTC. Translated: CASSTVSAEQFF. The full variable domain, with the rest looked up from reference TRBV28 and TRBJ2-1, is DVKVTQSSRYLVKRTGEKVFLECVQDMDHENMFWYRQDPGLGLRLIYFSYDVKMKEKGDIPEGYSVSREKKERFSLILESASTNQTSMYLCASSTVSAEQFFGPGTRLTVL.

This clonotype showed up many times. The CDR3 region is CASSERGRVAFF. CDR3 in DNA: TGTGCCAGCAGCGAAAGAGGGAGGGTAGCTTTCTTT. The V and J genes are TRBV21-1 and TRBJ1-1. TRBV21-1 is a documented pseudogene. CDR3 size: 12 residues.

This chain connects TRBV12-3 or TRBV12-4 to TRBJ2-1, with TRBD1 as a possible D gene (5 bases). The ends were cut back, 1 base at V and 7 bases at J, with 8 bases in the middle. The CDR3 sequence is 13 residues long. This chain's CDR3 is CASSLVRVNEQFF. The DNA for the CDR3 is TGTGCCAGCAGTTTAGTCAGGGTGAATGAGCAGTTCTTC.

The chain employs TRBV27 and TRBJ1-1, with a weak D call TRBD1 (5 bases). This CDR3 is built from 18 residues. The germline V and J ends were trimmed by 7 bases and 1 base, with 25 bases remaining between them. Germline lookup yields CDR1 MNHEY and CDR2 SMNVEV (reference sequence). Here the CDR3 DNA reads TGTGCCAGCACCACAATGGGGATTGGAGGGGCGCCGAACACTGAAGCTTTCTTT. Protein sequence: CASTTMGIGGAPNTEAFF.

The CDR3 region is CASSQGRGSEIRYF. In DNA, the CDR3 is TGTGCCAGCAGCCAAGGTCGGGGTAGCGAGATCCGGTACTTC. The chain employs TRBV3-1 and TRBJ2-5; TRBD2 is a possible D gene (5 bases). CDR1 and CDR2 (germline): LGHDT, YNNKEL (reference sequence). The V gene lost 1 base and the J gene lost 13 bases, with 19 bases spanning the gap. The CDR3 is made up of 14 amino acids.

With regard to this clonotype: A far larger clone is only one base removed, so a read error is likely. V gene TRBV7-6 combines with J gene TRBJ2-3, with 8 bases that match TRBD2. Looked up from germline, CDR1 is SGHVS and CDR2 is FNYEAQ. The CDR3 is 19 amino acids. V was clipped by 5 bases and J by 0 bases; unmatched bases: 16. CDR3 in amino acids: CASSPPRGLVGYSTDTQYF. CDR3 in DNA: TGTGCCAGCAGCCCCCCCCGGGGACTAGTGGGCTATAGCACAGATACGCAGTATTTT.

The genes are TRBV10-3 and TRBJ2-1, with TRBD2 identical over 8 bases. Germline CDR1 reads ENHRY; CDR2 reads SYGVKD. V gave up 5 bases and J gave up 11 bases; unmatched junction bases: 5. The CDR3 covers 12 residues. CDR3 sequence (DNA): TGTGCCATCAGTTCTACTAGCGGCCAGCAGTTCTTC. It is translated as CAISSTSGQQFF.

This chain uses TRBV9 with TRBJ2-1; 7 nucleotides line up with TRBD2. The CDR3 sequence is 15 residues long. From germline, CDR1 is SGDLS and CDR2 YYNGEE. The V segment lost 5 bases and the J segment 4 bases; nucleotides outside the gene matches: 9. The CDR3 loop reads CASRPGGSRYNEQFF. The CDR3 DNA sequence: TGTGCCAGCAGGCCCGGCGGGAGTCGGTACAATGAGCAGTTCTTC.